The 23 T cell receptor beta chains below come from one sample, sequenced in a study of monozygotic twins with inflammatory bowel disease. TCRdb derives one entry per CDR3 protein from the 5' RACE reads, leaving out DNA. The sample shows 80,000 or so distinct CDR3 sequences, and 7.4% sits with its ten largest clones. What was sequenced was blood. Every receptor here comes from a human donor with ulcerative colitis or Crohn's disease, or a healthy co-twin of an affected twin (not recorded which).

The chain is built from TRBV7-8 and TRBJ1-1. CDR1 is SGHVS and CDR2 is FQNEAQ in the germline V gene. The CDR3 has 15 amino acids. CDR3 amino acids: CASSRWLEGNTEAFF.

The J gene is TRBJ1-5, the V gene TRBV15; without DNA, the TCRdb call of TRBD1 cannot be checked. The length of the CDR3 is 16 residues. CDR1 is LNHNV and CDR2 is YYDKDF in the germline V gene (reference sequence). CDR3 residues: CATSGRPGRYNQPQHF. Combining the CDR3 with reference TRBV15 and TRBJ1-5 gives the whole variable domain DAMVIQNPRYQVTQFGKPVTLSCSQTLNHNVMYWYQQKSSQAPKLLFHYYDKDFNNEADTPDNFQSRRPNTSFCFLDIRSPGLGDTAMYLCATSGRPGRYNQPQHFGDGTRLSIL.

The rearrangement links TRBV20-1 to TRBJ2-3; TCRdb proposes TRBD2, but this gene call is untestable without DNA. This CDR3 comprises 14 residues. CDR1 and CDR2 from the germline V gene are DFQATT and SNEGSKA (reference sequence). The CDR3 reads CSVPPGLATRTQYF.

CDR3 residues: CASSQYLQGSVTEAFF. This sequence joins TRBV4-2 and TRBJ1-1; TCRdb outputs TRBD1, but without DNA this stays unchecked. This CDR3 contains 16 residues. Germline loops: CDR1 LGHNA, CDR2 YNFKEQ.

The V and J genes are TRBV19 and TRBJ2-2; the TCRdb call, TRBD1, lacks DNA for checking. The length of the CDR3 is 14 residues. Germline loops: CDR1 LNHDA, CDR2 SQIVND (reference sequence). CDR3 loop: CASSFRGVTGELFF. Full variable domain (outside the CDR3, taken from reference TRBV19 and TRBJ2-2): DGGITQSPKYLFRKEGQNVTLSCEQNLNHDAMYWYRQDPGQGLRLIYYSQIVNDFQKGDIAEGYSVSREKKESFPLTVTSAQKNPTAFYLCASSFRGVTGELFFGEGSRLTVL.

This chain uses TRBV9 with TRBJ2-7; checking the TCRdb D call of TRBD1 is not possible without DNA. Germline CDR1 is SGDLS and CDR2 is YYNGEE. The CDR3 is 15 residues long. The CDR3 loop is CASSPRTSDSYEQYF.

The chain has TRBV2 and TRBJ1-4; the TCRdb call, TRBD1, lacks DNA for checking. The CDR3 totals 15 residues. The V gene's germline CDR1 is SNHLY and CDR2 FYNNEI. The chain's CDR3 is CASSANRGPNEKLFF.

The chain employs TRBV5-1 and TRBJ2-2. The CDR3 is 17 amino acids. Germline V CDR1 and CDR2: SGHRS, YFSETQ. The CDR3: CASSFPGEHPNTGELFF.

J is TRBJ2-7 and V is TRBV5-5. Looked up from germline, CDR1 is SGHKS and CDR2 is YYEKEE (reference sequence). The CDR3 is 13 amino acids. CDR3 sequence reads: CAGSVGSSYEQYF.

The chain carries TRBV5-1 and TRBJ2-1; TCRdb picks TRBD2, but there is no DNA to check that call. CDR3 length: 16 amino acids. Germline CDR1 SGHRS, CDR2 YFSETQ. The CDR3 is CASSVTSALVYNEQFF.

The chain has TRBV5-5 and TRBJ2-5; TCRdb's D gene call, TRBD2, goes unchecked for lack of DNA. Germline V gives CDR1 SGHKS, CDR2 YYEKEE (reference sequence). The CDR3 is 16 amino acids. The CDR3 here is CASSSKPSSGPETQYF.

The gene calls are TRBV12-3 or TRBV12-4 and TRBJ2-4; with no DNA, the TCRdb D assignment of TRBD2 cannot be verified. The CDR3 is made up of 14 amino acids. CDR3 amino acids: CATTLGLAKNIQYF.

The V call is TRBV4-1, the J call TRBJ1-3. Germline CDR1 and CDR2: MGHRA and YSYEKL. This CDR3 contains 14 residues. The CDR3 here is CASSQDSALNTIYF.

The chain carries TRBV4-2 and TRBJ1-4; TCRdb indicates TRBD1, and absent DNA this call remains unverified. CDR1 and CDR2 from the germline V gene are LGHNA and YNFKEQ. The CDR3 loop spans 15 amino acids. Here the CDR3 reads CASSHVGTGSEKLFF.

J is TRBJ2-1 and V is TRBV6-5; TCRdb reports TRBD1, a call that lacks DNA to check it against. This CDR3 comprises 14 residues. Per the germline V gene, CDR1 is MNHEY and CDR2 is SVGAGI. The CDR3 protein is CASSSRQGHNEQFF.

The rearrangement uses TRBV3-1 and TRBJ2-3; TCRdb names TRBD2, which stays unverified in the absence of DNA. Germline-derived CDR1 and CDR2 are LGHDT and YNNKEL (reference sequence). This CDR3 is 17 amino acids long. The CDR3 sequence is CASSTLLAGGNTDTQYF.

The chain employs TRBV11-3 and TRBJ2-3; the TCRdb call, TRBD1, lacks DNA for checking. This CDR3 is built from 14 residues. Per the germline V gene, CDR1 is SGHNT and CDR2 is YENEEA. CDR3 loop: CASSPNRDRNTQYF.

V is TRBV20-1 and J is TRBJ1-2; TCRdb indicates TRBD1, and absent DNA this call remains unverified. This CDR3 region has 15 residues. Per germline, CDR1 DFQATT and CDR2 SNEGSKA (reference sequence). The CDR3 sequence is CSANPWTGPGYGYTF.

V gene TRBV20-1 combines with J gene TRBJ1-1; with no DNA, the TCRdb D assignment of TRBD1 cannot be verified. This CDR3 spans 13 amino acids. Per germline, CDR1 DFQATT and CDR2 SNEGSKA (reference sequence). CDR3 residues: CSARDERQREAFF.

The chain is built from TRBV12-3 or TRBV12-4 and TRBJ2-6; TCRdb picks TRBD1, but there is no DNA to check that call. The CDR3 length is 17 residues. CDR3 in amino acids: CASSFSWGRAGANVLTF.

V usage is TRBV2 and J usage is TRBJ1-5; the TCRdb call, TRBD1, lacks DNA for checking. Per the germline V gene, CDR1 is SNHLY and CDR2 is FYNNEI. The CDR3 sequence is 15 residues long. The chain's CDR3 is CASSEGRSWGQPQHF.

The rearrangement joins TRBV19 to TRBJ1-1; the TCRdb D gene call, TRBD1, has no DNA to confirm it. CDR3 size: 13 residues. Germline CDR1 LNHDA, CDR2 SQIVND (reference sequence). The CDR3 protein is CASRQGNPTEAFF.

The rearrangement joins TRBV27 to TRBJ1-4; the TCRdb D gene call, TRBD1, has no DNA to confirm it. CDR3 length: 16 amino acids. Germline assignment: CDR1 MNHEY and CDR2 SMNVEV (reference sequence). CDR3 in amino acids: CASRGGGNQANEKLFF.